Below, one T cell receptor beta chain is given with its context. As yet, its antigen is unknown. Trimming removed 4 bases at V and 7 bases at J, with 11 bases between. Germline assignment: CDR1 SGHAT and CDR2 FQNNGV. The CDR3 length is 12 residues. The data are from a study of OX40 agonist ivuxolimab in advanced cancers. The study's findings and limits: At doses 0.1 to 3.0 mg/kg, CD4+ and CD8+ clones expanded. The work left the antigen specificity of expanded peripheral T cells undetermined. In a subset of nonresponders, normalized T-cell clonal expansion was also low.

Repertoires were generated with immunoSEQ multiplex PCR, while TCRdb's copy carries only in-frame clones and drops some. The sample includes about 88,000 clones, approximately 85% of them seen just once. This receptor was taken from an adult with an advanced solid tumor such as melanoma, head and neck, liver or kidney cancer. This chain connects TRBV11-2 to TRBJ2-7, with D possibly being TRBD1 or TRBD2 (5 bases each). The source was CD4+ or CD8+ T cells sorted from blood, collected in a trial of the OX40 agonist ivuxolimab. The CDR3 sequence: CASSSGTGEQYF. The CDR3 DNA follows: TGTGCCAGCAGCTCAGGGACGGGAGAGCAGTACTTC.